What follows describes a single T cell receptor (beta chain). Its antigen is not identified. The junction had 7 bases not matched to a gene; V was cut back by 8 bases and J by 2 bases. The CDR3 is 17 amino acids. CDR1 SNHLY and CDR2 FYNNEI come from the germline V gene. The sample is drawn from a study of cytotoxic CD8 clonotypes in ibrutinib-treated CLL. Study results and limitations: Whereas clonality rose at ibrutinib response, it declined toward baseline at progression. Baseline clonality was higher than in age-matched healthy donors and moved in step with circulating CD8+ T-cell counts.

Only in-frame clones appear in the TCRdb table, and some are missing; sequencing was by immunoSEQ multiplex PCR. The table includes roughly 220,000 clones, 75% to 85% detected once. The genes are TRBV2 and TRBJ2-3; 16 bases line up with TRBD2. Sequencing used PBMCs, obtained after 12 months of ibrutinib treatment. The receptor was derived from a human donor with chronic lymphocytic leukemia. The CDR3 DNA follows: TGTGCCAGCCCAGGAGGGACTAGCGGGGGGGTCACAGATACGCAGTATTTT. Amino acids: CASPGGTSGGVTDTQYF. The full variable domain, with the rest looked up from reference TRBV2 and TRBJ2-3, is EPEVTQTPSHQVTQMGQEVILRCVPISNHLYFYWYRQILGQKVEFLVSFYNNEISEKSEIFDDQFSVERPDGSNFTLKIRSTKLEDSAMYFCASPGGTSGGVTDTQYFGPGTRLTVL.